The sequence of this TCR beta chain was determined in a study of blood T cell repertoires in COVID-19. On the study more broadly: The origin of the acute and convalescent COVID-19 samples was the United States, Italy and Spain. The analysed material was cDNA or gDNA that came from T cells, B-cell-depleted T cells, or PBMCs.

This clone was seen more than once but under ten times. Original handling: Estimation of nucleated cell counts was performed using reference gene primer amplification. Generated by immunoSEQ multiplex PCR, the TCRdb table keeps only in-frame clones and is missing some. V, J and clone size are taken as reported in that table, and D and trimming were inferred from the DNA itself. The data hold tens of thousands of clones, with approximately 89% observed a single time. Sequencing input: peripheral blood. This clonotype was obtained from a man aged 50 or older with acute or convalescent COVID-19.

In DNA form, the CDR3 reads TGTGCCATCAGCCTTGACAGGGGACATAGTGATACGCAGTATTTT. This gives the protein CAISLDRGHSDTQYF. J is TRBJ2-3 and V is TRBV10-3; 8 nucleotides line up with TRBD1. CDR1 is ENHRY, CDR2 SYGVKD, per germline. The junction had 11 bases not matched to a gene; V was cut back by 6 bases and J by 6 bases. The CDR3 runs 15 residues.